This entry lists 2 T cell receptor beta chains sequenced from one sample in a study of regulatory T cells in long-lasting Graves disease. CDR3-region Arm-PCR and iRepertoire HTBI primers produced the TCR beta libraries. TCRdb called the multiplex PCR reads again in MiXCR, with one record for every CDR3 protein. The data contain 440,000 or so distinct CDR3 sequences, 14% to 15% of them singletons. The sample's time point: newly diagnosed GD, antithyroid drugs for less than 3 months. PBMCs provided the RNA from which the TCR library was made. These data were also reused for a study on T cells in Graves' hyperthyroidism and ophthalmopathy.

Sequenced here: peripheral blood mononuclear cells (PBMCs), sampled at new diagnosis, from a patient treated with antithyroid drugs. Receptors originate from a woman aged 25 to 39 with Graves disease.

This clonotype was counted ten times or more. The J gene is TRBJ2-3, the V gene TRBV6-5; the D gene is possibly TRBD1 (6 bases). The CDR3 covers 15 residues. CDR1 is MNHEY and CDR2 is SVGAGI in the germline V gene. Trimming removed 2 bases from V and 2 bases from J, with 11 bases in between. CDR3 loop: CASSYLSGATDTQYF. In DNA, the CDR3 is TGTGCCAGCAGTTACCTATCAGGGGCCACAGATACGCAGTATTTT.

This clonotype was detected many times. This chain uses TRBV6-1 with TRBJ2-1; the D is unclear. Germline CDR1 and CDR2: MNHNS and SASEGT. CDR3 length: 13 amino acids. With 1 base removed from V and 2 bases from J, the gap between germline ends came to 3 bases. CDR3 sequence reads: CASSEGTYNEQFF. DNA of the CDR3: TGTGCCAGCAGTGAAGGGACCTACAATGAGCAGTTCTTC.